A single sample gave rise to the 13 T cell receptor beta chains below, sequenced in a study of CD8+ T cells in alopecia areata listed by TCRdb under 2018. To prepare the library, the immunoSEQ multiplex PCR assay was applied. To provide template for TCR sequencing, every sample had RNA extracted and reverse transcribed into cDNA. The source is immuneACCESS, and TCRdb retained only in-frame sequences with V and J called. Part of the clones is not carried over; for the studies checked, unresolved V genes explain less than half of this, and the remainder is unexplained. The sample table shows some 150,000 clones, and approximately 70% are seen once. Around 10% of the sample comes from the top ten. The time point label here, explained by the study, means: baseline before oral tofacitinib. The specimen comprised CD8+ T cells sorted from blood, sampled at week 0. Receptors were obtained from a human donor with alopecia areata.

The gene calls are TRBV5-4 and TRBJ2-1, with TRBD2 matching 10 bases. The CDR3 is made up of 16 amino acids. Germline V lookup: CDR1 SGHNT, CDR2 YYREEE (reference sequence). With V trimmed by 1 base and J by 10 bases, 11 bases remained unmatched. The CDR3 loop is CASSLTSGADTVEQFF. In nucleotides, the CDR3 is TGTGCCAGCAGCTTGACTAGCGGGGCCGATACAGTCGAGCAGTTCTTC.

The V and J genes are TRBV6-6 and TRBJ1-2, with D possibly TRBD1 on 5 matching bases. CDR3 length equals 14 residues. V dropped 5 bases and J dropped 2 bases, with 12 bases sitting between them. Germline CDR1 is MNHNY and CDR2 is SVGAGI (reference sequence). The CDR3, as DNA: TGTGCCAGCAGTGGAGACAGCACAAACTATGGCTACACCTTC. This sequence encodes CASSGDSTNYGYTF.

The chain has TRBV6-1 and TRBJ2-5; 9 bases align to TRBD1. Germline assignment: CDR1 MNHNS and CDR2 SASEGT. This CDR3 has 15 amino acids. V shed 2 bases and J 4 bases; nucleotides not matched to a gene: 5. CDR3 residues: CASSEPTGGVETQYF. CDR3 sequence (DNA): TGTGCCAGCAGTGAACCGACAGGGGGGGTAGAGACCCAGTACTTC.

The J gene is TRBJ2-7, the V gene TRBV21-1; the listed D gene, TRBD1, was not tested against the DNA. TRBV21-1 is flagged as a pseudogene. The CDR3 sequence is 15 residues long. CDR3 sequence reads: CASSDRDRGVYEQYF. The CDR3 DNA follows: TGTGCCAGCAGCGACCGGGACAGGGGGGTTTACGAGCAGTACTTC.

A single count supports this clone. The chain is built from TRBV6-1 and TRBJ1-5; a possible D gene is TRBD1 (5 bases). Germline values: CDR1 MNHNS, CDR2 SASEGT. V lost 6 bases, J lost 10 bases, and 13 bases lay in between. The CDR3 is 12 amino acids. The CDR3 DNA is TGTGCCAGCAGCCCTAGACAGCCTCCCCAGCATTTT. Amino acid sequence: CASSPRQPPQHF.

This chain links TRBV11-2 with TRBJ2-1; TRBD1 might be the D (6 bases). The CDR3 totals 16 residues. The V and J ends lost 3 bases and 2 bases respectively, with 14 bases between them. CDR1 is SGHAT and CDR2 is FQNNGV in the germline V gene. The CDR3 nucleotides are TGTGCCAGCAGCTTCGAAACGACAGGCCCCTACAATGAGCAGTTCTTC. Translated: CASSFETTGPYNEQFF.

The chain carries TRBV6-6 and TRBJ2-7, with a possible D match to TRBD1 (6 bases). CDR3 length: 14 residues. Germline CDR1 reads MNHNY; CDR2 reads SVGAGI (reference sequence). Trimming shortened V by 11 bases and J by 0 bases, and 17 bases separated the two germline ends. CDR3 in DNA: TGTGCCTGTTGGACTGAGGACAGCTCCTACGAGCAGTACTTC. Its protein product is CACWTEDSSYEQYF.

This clone was observed once. The V and J genes are TRBV2 and TRBJ1-5; D remains ambiguous. Germline values: CDR1 SNHLY, CDR2 FYNNEI. The CDR3 has 11 residues. V gave up 4 bases and J gave up 6 bases, with 4 bases separating them. CDR3 region: CASSVGQPQHF. The CDR3 DNA sequence: TGTGCCAGCAGTGTTGGTCAGCCCCAGCATTTT. The full variable domain, rest sourced from reference TRBV2 and TRBJ1-5, is EPEVTQTPSHQVTQMGQEVILRCVPISNHLYFYWYRQILGQKVEFLVSFYNNEISEKSEIFDDQFSVERPDGSNFTLKIRSTKLEDSAMYFCASSVGQPQHFGDGTRLSIL.

This clone turned up a few times. The V gene is TRBV28, the J gene TRBJ2-7, with D possibly called TRBD1 or TRBD2 (5 bases each). CDR1 and CDR2 from the germline V gene are MDHEN and SYDVKM. Trimming left V 8 bases short and J 1 base short, with 9 bases between. CDR3 length equals 12 residues. The CDR3 nucleotides are TGTGCCAGCGAGGGACGGTCCTACGAGCAGTACTTC. The encoded protein is CASEGRSYEQYF.

This chain uses TRBV7-9 with TRBJ2-7; either TRBD1 or TRBD2 may fit D (6 bases each). CDR3 length: 16 residues. Germline V gene lookup returns CDR1 SEHNR and CDR2 FQNEAQ (reference sequence). V lost 0 bases, J lost 2 bases, and 14 bases lay in between. The CDR3 sequence: CASSLAPGGHTYEQYF. In DNA form, the CDR3 reads TGTGCCAGCAGCTTAGCGCCTGGGGGGCATACCTACGAGCAGTACTTC.

V and J are TRBV9 and TRBJ2-6; D uncertain. V was pared by 0 bases and J by 1 base, with 5 bases between. Germline V gene lookup returns CDR1 SGDLS and CDR2 YYNGEE. This CDR3 is 15 amino acids long. As DNA, the CDR3 is TGTGCCAGCAGCGTAGGGGTGTCTGGGGCCAACGTCCTGACTTTC. It is translated as CASSVGVSGANVLTF.

On this clone: Other DNA sequences from this sample encode an identical CDR3 as well. The chain is built from TRBV29-1 and TRBJ1-2; D is undetermined. The CDR3 consists of 9 residues. The germline V gene has CDR1 SQVTM and CDR2 ANQGSEA. V lost 1 base, J lost 8 bases, and 2 bases lay in between. CDR3 DNA sequence: TGCAGCGTTGAAGGCGGCTACACCTTC. Its protein product is CSVEGGYTF. Complete variable domain (other parts from reference TRBV29-1 and TRBJ1-2): SAVISQKPSRDICQRGTSLTIQCQVDSQVTMMFWYRQQPGQSLTLIATANQGSEATYESGFVIDKFPISRPNLTFSTLTVSNMSPEDSSIYLCSVEGGYTFGSGTRLTVV.

The chain links TRBV9 to TRBJ2-2; D might be TRBD2 (6 bases). CDR1 and CDR2 (germline): SGDLS, YYNGEE. This CDR3 has 15 residues. V was clipped by 0 bases and J by 3 bases, with 9 bases between them. CDR3 sequence reads: CASSVVGGYTGELFF. The CDR3 coding sequence is TGTGCCAGCAGCGTAGTTGGGGGGTACACCGGGGAGCTGTTTTTT.